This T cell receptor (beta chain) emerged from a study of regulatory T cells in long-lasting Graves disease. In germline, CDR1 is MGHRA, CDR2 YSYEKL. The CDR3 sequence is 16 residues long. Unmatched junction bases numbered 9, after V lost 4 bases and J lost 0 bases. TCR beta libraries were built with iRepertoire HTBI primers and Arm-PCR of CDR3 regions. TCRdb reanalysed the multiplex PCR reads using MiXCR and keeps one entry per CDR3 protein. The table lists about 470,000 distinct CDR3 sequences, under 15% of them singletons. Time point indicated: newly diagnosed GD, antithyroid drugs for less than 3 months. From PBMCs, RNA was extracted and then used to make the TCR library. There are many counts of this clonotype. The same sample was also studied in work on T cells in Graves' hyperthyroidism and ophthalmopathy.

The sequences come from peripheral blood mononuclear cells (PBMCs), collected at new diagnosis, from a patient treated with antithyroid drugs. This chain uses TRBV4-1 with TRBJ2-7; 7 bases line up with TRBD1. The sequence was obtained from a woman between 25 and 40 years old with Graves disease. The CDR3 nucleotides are TGCGCCAGCAGCCCAGGGGGACAGCTTAGCTCCTACGAGCAGTACTTC. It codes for CASSPGGQLSSYEQYF.